Below, 17 T cell receptor beta chains from the same sample are listed, as sequenced in a study of Ad26.COV2.S vaccination and SARS-CoV-2 variants. Produced via immunoSEQ multiplex PCR; TCRdb's table is partial and in-frame only. This repertoire shows hundreds of thousands of clones, more than 80% found once; its top ten account for less than 15%. Sample treatment: about 20 received Ad26.COV2.S at low or high dose, single or two shots; roughly five received placebo; per-sample allocation not given. Sampling happened 63 days after the first vaccine or placebo injection. This specimen was peripheral blood, taken in a trial of Ad26.COV2.S vaccine versus placebo. Every receptor here comes from a person aged 18-60 years who received the Ad26.COV2.S COVID-19 vaccine or a placebo.

The V and J genes are TRBV30 and TRBJ1-2; 9 positions match TRBD1. The CDR3 spans 13 residues. Germline assignment: CDR1 GTSNPN and CDR2 SVGIG (reference sequence). J lost 8 bases, V lost 3 bases, and 7 bases had no gene match. The CDR3 reads CAWSATGGAGYTF. In DNA form, the CDR3 reads TGTGCCTGGAGCGCCACAGGGGGCGCGGGCTACACCTTC.

The chain has TRBV6-4 and TRBJ1-5, with TRBD1 matching 8 bases. Trimming removed 5 bases from V and 5 bases from J; junction bases left unmatched: 11. CDR3 size: 16 residues. CDR1 and CDR2 (germline): MRHNA, SNTAGT. For the CDR3, the DNA is TGTGCCAGCAGTAATGACAGGGGTTGGATTTATCAGCCCCAGCATTTT. Amino acids: CASSNDRGWIYQPQHF.

J is TRBJ2-5 and V is TRBV6-2 or TRBV6-3; 10 nucleotides agree with TRBD1. Germline values: CDR1 MNHEY, CDR2 SVGEGT. V was pared by 2 bases and J by 5 bases, with 8 bases of the junction left unmatched. CDR3 length equals 16 residues. The CDR3 here is CASSYKTGGIRETQYF. CDR3 nucleotides: TGTGCCAGCAGTTACAAGACAGGGGGCATACGCGAGACCCAGTACTTC.

This chain links TRBV20-1 with TRBJ1-2; D unclear. Between the trimmed V and J ends, which lost 2 bases and 8 bases, there was a span of 9 bases. The CDR3 consists of 11 residues. In germline, CDR1 is DFQATT, CDR2 SNEGSKA (reference sequence). The CDR3 here is CSARQAGGYTF. The CDR3, as DNA: TGCAGTGCTAGACAGGCTGGCGGCTACACCTTC.

About this clone: The sample contains more than one DNA sequence encoding this CDR3. This chain uses TRBV27 with TRBJ2-1; D remains unclear. V shed 0 bases and J shed 1 base, with 7 bases lying between them. The CDR3 has 15 amino acids. The V gene's germline CDR1 is MNHEY and CDR2 SMNVEV (reference sequence). The CDR3 reads CASSLSLGSYNEQFF. The CDR3 DNA follows: TGTGCCAGCAGTTTATCGCTGGGATCCTACAATGAGCAGTTCTTC.

This clone was seen only a few times. The chain has TRBV27 and TRBJ1-2; 8 bases map to TRBD1. The CDR3 runs to 15 residues. V lost 5 bases and J lost 4; bases outside the gene matches: 9. The V gene's germline CDR1 is MNHEY and CDR2 SMNVEV (reference sequence). The CDR3: CASSPRDRFLYGYTF. In nucleotides, the CDR3 is TGTGCCAGCAGTCCCCGGGACAGGTTCCTCTATGGCTACACCTTC.

The chain uses TRBV30 and TRBJ2-4; D perhaps matches TRBD1 (6 bases). The germline V and J ends were trimmed by 2 bases and 3 bases, with 14 bases remaining between them. The CDR3 spans 15 residues. Germline V gives CDR1 GTSNPN, CDR2 SVGIG (reference sequence). The CDR3 loop is CAWSPGQGFKNIQYF. In nucleotides, the CDR3 is TGTGCCTGGAGTCCTGGCCAGGGGTTCAAAAACATTCAGTACTTC.

The CDR3 nucleotides read TGTGCCAGCAGTTCCGCCAGGCATAATCCTGAAGCTTTCTTT. This sequence encodes CASSSARHNPEAFF. This chain connects TRBV27 to TRBJ1-1; D gene uncertain. The CDR3 extends over 14 amino acids. Germline CDR1 is MNHEY and CDR2 is SMNVEV (reference sequence). Trimming stripped 4 bases from V and 6 bases from J, with 15 bases between.

The chain recombines TRBV5-4 with TRBJ2-7; D is undetermined. V lost 2 bases, J lost 4 bases, and 10 bases lay in between. Germline CDR1 reads SGHNT; CDR2 reads YYREEE (reference sequence). CDR3 length: 13 residues. For the CDR3, the DNA is TGTGCCAGCAGCTTTGGTCCAGTTTACGAGCAGTACTTC. Amino acids: CASSFGPVYEQYF.

The V call is TRBV4-3, the J call TRBJ1-1, with a possible D match to TRBD1 (5 bases). Trimming cost V 0 bases and J 5 bases, with 19 bases left between them. The germline CDR1 and CDR2 sequences are LGHNA and YSLEER. This CDR3 region has 17 residues. The chain's CDR3 is CASSQDPGTGWDTEAFF. The CDR3 coding sequence is TGCGCCAGCAGCCAAGATCCGGGGACGGGGTGGGATACTGAAGCTTTCTTT.

The chain recombines TRBV6-2 or TRBV6-3 with TRBJ2-3; TRBD2 is a possible D gene (5 bases). This CDR3 contains 15 residues. Trimming left V 2 bases short and J 5 bases short, with 14 bases between. Germline lookup yields CDR1 MNHEY and CDR2 SVGEGT. The CDR3 DNA reads as TGTGCCAGCAGTTACGATCACACTCGGGGAGATACGCAGTATTTT. Its protein product is CASSYDHTRGDTQYF.

The CDR3 DNA follows: TGTGCCAGCTCACCATTTAACCCGGGCAGCCTGAACACTGAAGCTTTCTTT. It translates to CASSPFNPGSLNTEAFF. The chain joins TRBV18 to TRBJ1-1; D unresolved. V was trimmed by 2 bases and J by 0 bases, leaving 16 bases between them. Germline V gene sequence: CDR1 KGHSH, CDR2 LQKENI. The CDR3 loop spans 17 amino acids.

The rearrangement uses TRBV11-2 and TRBJ2-5; unclear D gene. V lost 0 bases and J 13 bases, leaving 15 bases between the germline ends. CDR1 SGHAT and CDR2 FQNNGV come from the germline V gene. The CDR3 sequence is 13 residues long. The CDR3 DNA is TGTGCCAGCAGCTTAGACCCCCGACCCACTCTGTACTTC. Protein sequence: CASSLDPRPTLYF.

This chain uses TRBV28 with TRBJ2-7; 8 positions match TRBD1. In germline, CDR1 is MDHEN, CDR2 SYDVKM. The length of the CDR3 is 13 residues. Trimming at V came to 5 bases and at J to 3 bases, leaving 3 bases not matched to a gene. The CDR3 spells CASSITGGYEQYF. CDR3 nucleotides: TGTGCCAGCAGTATTACAGGGGGCTACGAGCAGTACTTC.

This sequence joins TRBV5-5 and TRBJ1-1, with 8 bases aligning to TRBD1. V shed 0 bases, J shed 3 bases, and the junction held 1 base outside the gene matches. Germline loops: CDR1 SGHKS, CDR2 YYEKEE (reference sequence). This CDR3 comprises 14 residues. CDR3: CASSLVTGDTEAFF. In nucleotides, the CDR3 is TGTGCCAGCAGCTTGGTGACAGGGGACACTGAAGCTTTCTTT.

V is TRBV9 and J is TRBJ2-5, with 7 bases identical to TRBD2. The germline CDR1 and CDR2 sequences are SGDLS and YYNGEE. This CDR3 is 13 amino acids long. V lost 3 bases to trimming and J lost 5 bases; unmatched junction nucleotides: 4. The CDR3, as DNA: TGTGCCAGCAGCGCTAGCGGCCATGAGACCCAGTACTTC. Protein product: CASSASGHETQYF.

V is TRBV6-5 and J is TRBJ2-2; D unresolved. From germline, CDR1 is MNHEY and CDR2 SVGAGI. The V and J ends lost 3 bases and 2 bases respectively, with 10 bases between them. This CDR3 has 15 residues. CDR3 sequence (DNA): TGTGCCAGCAGTTATAGCTTAGCCAACACCGGGGAGCTGTTTTTT. Translating it yields CASSYSLANTGELFF.